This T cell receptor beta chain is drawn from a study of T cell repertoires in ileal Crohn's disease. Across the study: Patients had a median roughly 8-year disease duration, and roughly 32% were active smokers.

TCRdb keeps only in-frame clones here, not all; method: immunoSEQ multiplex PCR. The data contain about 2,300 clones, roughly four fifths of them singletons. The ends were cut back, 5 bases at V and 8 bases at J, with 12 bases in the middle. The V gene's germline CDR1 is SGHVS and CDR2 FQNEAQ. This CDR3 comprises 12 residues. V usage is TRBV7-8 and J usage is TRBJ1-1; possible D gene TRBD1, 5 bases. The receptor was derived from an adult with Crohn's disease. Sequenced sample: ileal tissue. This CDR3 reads CASSPRVGEAFF. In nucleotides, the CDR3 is TGTGCCAGCAGCCCCAGGGTGGGCGAAGCTTTCTTT.